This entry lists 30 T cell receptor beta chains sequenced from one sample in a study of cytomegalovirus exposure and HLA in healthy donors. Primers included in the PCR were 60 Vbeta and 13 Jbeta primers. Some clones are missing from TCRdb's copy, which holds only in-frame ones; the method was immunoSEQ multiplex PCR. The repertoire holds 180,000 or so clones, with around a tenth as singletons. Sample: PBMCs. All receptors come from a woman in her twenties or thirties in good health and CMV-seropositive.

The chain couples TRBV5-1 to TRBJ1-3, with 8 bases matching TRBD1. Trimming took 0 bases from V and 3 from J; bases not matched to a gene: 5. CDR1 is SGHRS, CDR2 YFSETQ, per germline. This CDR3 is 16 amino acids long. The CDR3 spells CASSLVGQDLGNTIYF. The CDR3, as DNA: TGCGCCAGCAGCTTGGTGGGACAGGATCTTGGAAACACCATATATTTT.

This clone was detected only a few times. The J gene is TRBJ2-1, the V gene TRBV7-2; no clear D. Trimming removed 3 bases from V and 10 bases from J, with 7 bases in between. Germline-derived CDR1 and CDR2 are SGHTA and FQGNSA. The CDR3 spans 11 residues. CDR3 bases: TGTGCCAGCAGCTTCCGTCGGGAGCAGTTCTTC. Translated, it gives CASSFRREQFF.

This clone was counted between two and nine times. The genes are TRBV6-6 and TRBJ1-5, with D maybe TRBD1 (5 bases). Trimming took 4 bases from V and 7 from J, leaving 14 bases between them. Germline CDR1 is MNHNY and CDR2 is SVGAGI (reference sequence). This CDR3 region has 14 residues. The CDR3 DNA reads TGTGCCAGCAGTTCTGGGGCCACAGGCCAGCCCCAGCATTTT. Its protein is CASSSGATGQPQHF.

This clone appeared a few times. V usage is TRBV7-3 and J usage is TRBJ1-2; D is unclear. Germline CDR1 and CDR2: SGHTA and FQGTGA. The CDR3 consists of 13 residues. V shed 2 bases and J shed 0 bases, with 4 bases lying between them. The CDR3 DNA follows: TGTGCCAGCAGCTTAGCAGCTAACTATGGCTACACCTTC. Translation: CASSLAANYGYTF.

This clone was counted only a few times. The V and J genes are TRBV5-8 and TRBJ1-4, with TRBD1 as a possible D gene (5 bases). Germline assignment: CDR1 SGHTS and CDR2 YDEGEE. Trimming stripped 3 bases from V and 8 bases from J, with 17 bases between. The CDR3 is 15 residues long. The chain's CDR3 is CASSSPGREREKLFF. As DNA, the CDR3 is TGTGCCAGCAGCTCGCCGGGACGGGAGAGGGAAAAACTGTTTTTT.

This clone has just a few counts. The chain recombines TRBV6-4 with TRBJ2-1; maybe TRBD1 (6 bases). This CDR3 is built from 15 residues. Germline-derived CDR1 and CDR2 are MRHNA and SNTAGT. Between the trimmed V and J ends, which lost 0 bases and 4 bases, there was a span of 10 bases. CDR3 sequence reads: CASSDSRTVYNEQFF. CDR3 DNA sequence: TGTGCCAGCAGTGACTCAAGGACAGTGTACAATGAGCAGTTCTTC.

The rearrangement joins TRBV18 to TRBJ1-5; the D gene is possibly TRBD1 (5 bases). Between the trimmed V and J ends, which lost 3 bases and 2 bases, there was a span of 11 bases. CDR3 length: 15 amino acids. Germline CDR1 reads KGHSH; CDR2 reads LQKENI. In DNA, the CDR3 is TGTGCCAGCTCACCGGTAGGGGATCGCAATCAGCCCCAGCATTTT. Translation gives CASSPVGDRNQPQHF.

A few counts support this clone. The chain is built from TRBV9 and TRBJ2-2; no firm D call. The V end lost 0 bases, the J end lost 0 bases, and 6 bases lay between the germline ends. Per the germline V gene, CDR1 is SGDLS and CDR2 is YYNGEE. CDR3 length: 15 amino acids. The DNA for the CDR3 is TGTGCCAGCAGCGTAGCCCTCCCGAACACCGGGGAGCTGTTTTTT. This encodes CASSVALPNTGELFF. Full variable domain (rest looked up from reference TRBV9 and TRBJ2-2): DSGVTQTPKHLITATGQRVTLRCSPRSGDLSVYWYQQSLDQGLQFLIQYYNGEERAKGNILERFSAQQFPDLHSELNLSSLELGDSALYFCASSVALPNTGELFFGEGSRLTVL.

CDR3 sequence: CASSSLLVGQGTYGYTF. Written as DNA, the CDR3 is TGTGCCAGCAGCTCCCTCCTCGTGGGACAGGGGACCTATGGCTACACCTTC. The chain links TRBV5-6 to TRBJ1-2, with 10 bases that match TRBD1. The ends lost 3 bases at V and 4 bases at J; junction bases unmatched: 12. Looked up from germline, CDR1 is SGHDT and CDR2 is YYEEEE. This CDR3 comprises 17 residues.

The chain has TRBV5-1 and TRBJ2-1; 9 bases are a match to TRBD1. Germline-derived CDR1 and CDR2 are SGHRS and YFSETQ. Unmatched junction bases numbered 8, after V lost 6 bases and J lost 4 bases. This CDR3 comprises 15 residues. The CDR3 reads CASTEQGALYNEQFF. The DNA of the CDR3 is TGCGCCAGCACTGAACAGGGGGCACTATACAATGAGCAGTTCTTC.

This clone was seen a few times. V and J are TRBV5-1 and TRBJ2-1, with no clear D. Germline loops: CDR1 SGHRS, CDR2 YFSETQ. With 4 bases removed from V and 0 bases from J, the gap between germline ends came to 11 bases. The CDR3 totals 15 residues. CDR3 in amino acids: CASSGDWSSYNEQFF. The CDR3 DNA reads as TGCGCCAGCAGCGGAGACTGGAGCTCCTACAATGAGCAGTTCTTC.

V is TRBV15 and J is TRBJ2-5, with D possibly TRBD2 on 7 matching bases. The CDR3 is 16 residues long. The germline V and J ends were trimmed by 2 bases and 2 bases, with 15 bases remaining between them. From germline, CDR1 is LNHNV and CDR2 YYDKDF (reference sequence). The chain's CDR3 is CATSRQRGGGQETQYF. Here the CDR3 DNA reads TGTGCCACCAGCAGACAAAGAGGGGGGGGGCAAGAGACCCAGTACTTC.

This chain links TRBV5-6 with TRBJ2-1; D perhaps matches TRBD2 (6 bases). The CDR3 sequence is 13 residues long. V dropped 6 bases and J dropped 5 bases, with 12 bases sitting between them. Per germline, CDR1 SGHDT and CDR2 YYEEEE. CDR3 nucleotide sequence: TGTGCCAGCACCATAGCGGATAACAATGAGCAGTTCTTC. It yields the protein CASTIADNNEQFF.

The CDR3 loop is CASSLAGTGGLNTEAFF. The CDR3 DNA reads TGTGCCAGCAGCTTAGCCGGGACAGGGGGCTTAAACACTGAAGCTTTCTTT. The chain carries TRBV7-9 and TRBJ1-1; the match to TRBD1 covers 12 bases. Losses at the gene ends were 0 bases for V and 2 bases for J; bases not matched to a gene: 4. Germline V lookup: CDR1 SEHNR, CDR2 FQNEAQ (reference sequence). The CDR3 consists of 17 residues.

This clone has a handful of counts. CDR3 bases: TGTGCCAGCTCACCAGCTCCCAGCGCTGAAGCTTTCTTT. It is translated as CASSPAPSAEAFF. The V gene is TRBV18, the J gene TRBJ1-1, with D hard to call. V was cut by 2 bases and J by 6 bases, with 10 bases left in between. The germline gives CDR1 KGHSH, CDR2 LQKENI. This CDR3 region has 13 residues.

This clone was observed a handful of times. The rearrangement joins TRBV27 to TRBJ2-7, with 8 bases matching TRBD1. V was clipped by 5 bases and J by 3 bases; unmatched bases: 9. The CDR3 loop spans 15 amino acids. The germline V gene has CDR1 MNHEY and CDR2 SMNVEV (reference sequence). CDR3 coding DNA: TGTGCCAGCAGTACTGGACAGGGAGCGGTCTACGAGCAGTACTTC. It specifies CASSTGQGAVYEQYF.

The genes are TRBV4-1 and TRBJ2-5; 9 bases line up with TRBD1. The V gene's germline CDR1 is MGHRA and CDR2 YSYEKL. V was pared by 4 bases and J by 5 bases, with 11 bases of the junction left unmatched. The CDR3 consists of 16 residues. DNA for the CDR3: TGCGCCAGCAGCCCCCTTAGTTGGACAGGGGACGAGACCCAGTACTTC. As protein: CASSPLSWTGDETQYF.

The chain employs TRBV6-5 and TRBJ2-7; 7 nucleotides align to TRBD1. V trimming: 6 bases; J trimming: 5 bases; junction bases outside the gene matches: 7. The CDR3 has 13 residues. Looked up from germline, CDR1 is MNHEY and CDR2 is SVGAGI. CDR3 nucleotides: TGTGCCAGCAGGCTCCCAGGGACAGACGAGCAGTACTTC. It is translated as CASRLPGTDEQYF.

Written as DNA, the CDR3 is TGCGCCAGCAGCCAAGGGACTCTAGCGGGAGGAGAGGAGACCCAGTACTTC. Protein sequence: CASSQGTLAGGEETQYF. This chain uses TRBV4-1 with TRBJ2-5, with 11 bases matching TRBD2. The CDR3 has 17 amino acids. The germline gives CDR1 MGHRA, CDR2 YSYEKL. J was trimmed by 5 bases and V by 1 base; bases with no gene match: 9.

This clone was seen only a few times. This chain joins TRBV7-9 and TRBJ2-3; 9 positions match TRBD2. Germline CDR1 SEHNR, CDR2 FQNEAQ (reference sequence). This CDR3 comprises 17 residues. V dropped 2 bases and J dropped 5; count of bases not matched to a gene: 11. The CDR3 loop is CASSLIGASGTIDTQYF. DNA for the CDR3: TGTGCCAGCAGCTTAATAGGGGCTAGCGGGACAATAGATACGCAGTATTTT.

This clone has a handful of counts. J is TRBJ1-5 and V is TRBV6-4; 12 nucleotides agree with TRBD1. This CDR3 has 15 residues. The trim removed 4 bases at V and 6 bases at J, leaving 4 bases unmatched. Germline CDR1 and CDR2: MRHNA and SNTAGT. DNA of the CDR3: TGTGCCAGCAGTGCCGGGACAGGGGGCAGTCAGCCCCAGCATTTT. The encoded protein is CASSAGTGGSQPQHF.

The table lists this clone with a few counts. The CDR3 protein is CASSIVEGYEQYF. The CDR3, as DNA: TGTGCCAGTAGTATAGTGGAGGGCTACGAGCAGTACTTC. The rearrangement uses TRBV19 and TRBJ2-7, with TRBD2 as a possible D gene (6 bases). The CDR3 length is 13 residues. Trimming removed 1 base at V and 3 bases at J, with 7 bases between. The germline CDR1 and CDR2 sequences are LNHDA and SQIVND (reference sequence).

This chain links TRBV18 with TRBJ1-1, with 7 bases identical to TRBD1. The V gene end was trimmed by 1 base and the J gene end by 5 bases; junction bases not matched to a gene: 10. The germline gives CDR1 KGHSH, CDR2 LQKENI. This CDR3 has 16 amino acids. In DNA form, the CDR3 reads TGTGCCAGCTCACCACAGGGCGGCAGGGGGGAGACTGAAGCTTTCTTT. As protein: CASSPQGGRGETEAFF.

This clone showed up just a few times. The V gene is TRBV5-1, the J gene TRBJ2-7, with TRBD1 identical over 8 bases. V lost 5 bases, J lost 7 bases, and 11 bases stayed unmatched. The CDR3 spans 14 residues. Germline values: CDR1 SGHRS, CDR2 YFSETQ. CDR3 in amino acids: CASRPGTGLGEQYF. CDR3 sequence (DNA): TGCGCCAGCAGACCCGGGACAGGCCTTGGAGAGCAGTACTTC.

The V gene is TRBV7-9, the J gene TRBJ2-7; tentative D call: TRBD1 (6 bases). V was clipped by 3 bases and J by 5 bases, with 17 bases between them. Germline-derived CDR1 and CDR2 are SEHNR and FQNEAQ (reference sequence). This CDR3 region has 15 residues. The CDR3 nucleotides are TGTGCCAGCAGCTTCACAGGGTCCCGGGGAGACGAGCAGTACTTC. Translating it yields CASSFTGSRGDEQYF.

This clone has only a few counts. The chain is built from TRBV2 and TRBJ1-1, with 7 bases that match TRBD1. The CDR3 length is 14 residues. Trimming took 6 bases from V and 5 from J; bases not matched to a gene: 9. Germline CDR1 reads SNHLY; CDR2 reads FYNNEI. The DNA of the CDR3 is TGTGCCAGCAGCGACCAGGGGGTTCAAACTGAAGCTTTCTTT. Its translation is CASSDQGVQTEAFF.

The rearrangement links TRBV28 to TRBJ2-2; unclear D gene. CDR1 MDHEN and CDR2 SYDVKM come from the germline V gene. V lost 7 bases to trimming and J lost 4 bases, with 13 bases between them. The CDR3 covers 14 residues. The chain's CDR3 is CASTHPPGTGELFF. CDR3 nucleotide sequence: TGTGCCAGCACCCACCCCCCAGGCACCGGGGAGCTGTTTTTT.

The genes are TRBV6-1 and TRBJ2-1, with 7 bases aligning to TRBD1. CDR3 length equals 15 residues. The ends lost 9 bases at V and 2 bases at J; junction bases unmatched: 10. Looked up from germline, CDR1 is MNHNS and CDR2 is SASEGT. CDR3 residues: CASRKEQGPYNEQFF. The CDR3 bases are TGTGCCAGTCGGAAGGAACAGGGGCCCTACAATGAGCAGTTCTTC.

The CDR3 reads CASSQEILSRGAEQFF. In nucleotides, the CDR3 is TGTGCCAGCAGCCAAGAAATCCTCTCCCGCGGGGCTGAGCAGTTCTTC. The chain recombines TRBV14 with TRBJ2-1, with D perhaps matching TRBD2 (6 bases). Germline CDR1 is SGHDN and CDR2 is FVKESK. The CDR3 totals 16 residues. The V gene lost 0 bases and the J gene lost 9 bases, with 18 bases spanning the gap.

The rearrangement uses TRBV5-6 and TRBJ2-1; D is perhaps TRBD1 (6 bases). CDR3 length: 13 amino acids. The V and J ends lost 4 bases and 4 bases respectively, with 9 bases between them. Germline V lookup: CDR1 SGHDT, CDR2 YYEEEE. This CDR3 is CASSPTGYNEQFF. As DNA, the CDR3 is TGTGCCAGCAGCCCGACAGGTTACAATGAGCAGTTCTTC. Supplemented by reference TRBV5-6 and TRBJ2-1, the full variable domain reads DAGVTQSPTHLIKTRGQQVTLRCSPKSGHDTVSWYQQALGQGPQFIFQYYEEEERQRGNFPDRFSGHQFPNYSSELNVNALLLGDSALYLCASSPTGYNEQFFGPGTRLTVL.